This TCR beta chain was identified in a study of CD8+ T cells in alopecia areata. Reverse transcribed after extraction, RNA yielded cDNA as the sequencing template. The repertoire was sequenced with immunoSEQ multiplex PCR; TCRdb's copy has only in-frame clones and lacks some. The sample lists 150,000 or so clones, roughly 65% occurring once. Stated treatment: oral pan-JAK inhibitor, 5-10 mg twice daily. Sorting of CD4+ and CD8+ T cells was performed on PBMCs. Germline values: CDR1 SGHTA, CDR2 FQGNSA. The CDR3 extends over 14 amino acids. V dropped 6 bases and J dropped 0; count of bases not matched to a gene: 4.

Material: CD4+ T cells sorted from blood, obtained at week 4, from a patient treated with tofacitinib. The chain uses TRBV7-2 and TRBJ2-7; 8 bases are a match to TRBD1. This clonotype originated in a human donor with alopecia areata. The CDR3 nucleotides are TGTGCCAGCAGTACCGGGACAGGCTCCTACGAGCAGTACTTC. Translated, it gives CASSTGTGSYEQYF.